The TCR beta chain under discussion was sequenced for a study of blood T cell repertoires in COVID-19. Background on the study: Some COVID-19 samples were acute and others convalescent; all came from the United States, Italy and Spain. From T cells, B-cell-depleted T cells, or PBMCs came the material, which was cDNA or gDNA.

As processed by the authors: Researchers report that nucleated cell counts were estimated from reference gene primer amplification. Clones were read by immunoSEQ multiplex PCR, and TCRdb kept only the in-frame ones, dropping some. Clone size and the V and J calls come from that table; the DNA yielded D and trimming. This sample carries some 120,000 clones, approximately 87% of them seen once, and the ten largest clones take under 2.5%. This CDR3 has 14 residues. Germline assignment: CDR1 SQVTM and CDR2 ANQGSEA. V lost 4 bases and J 0 bases, leaving 13 bases between the germline ends. The sequence was obtained from a man aged 25 to 45 with acute or convalescent COVID-19. The chain recombines TRBV29-1 with TRBJ2-7; TRBD1 is a possible D gene (5 bases). Sequencing input: peripheral blood. In DNA, the CDR3 is TGCAGCGTTGTGGGGCAGCTCAGCTCCTACGAGCAGTACTTC. Amino acids: CSVVGQLSSYEQYF.